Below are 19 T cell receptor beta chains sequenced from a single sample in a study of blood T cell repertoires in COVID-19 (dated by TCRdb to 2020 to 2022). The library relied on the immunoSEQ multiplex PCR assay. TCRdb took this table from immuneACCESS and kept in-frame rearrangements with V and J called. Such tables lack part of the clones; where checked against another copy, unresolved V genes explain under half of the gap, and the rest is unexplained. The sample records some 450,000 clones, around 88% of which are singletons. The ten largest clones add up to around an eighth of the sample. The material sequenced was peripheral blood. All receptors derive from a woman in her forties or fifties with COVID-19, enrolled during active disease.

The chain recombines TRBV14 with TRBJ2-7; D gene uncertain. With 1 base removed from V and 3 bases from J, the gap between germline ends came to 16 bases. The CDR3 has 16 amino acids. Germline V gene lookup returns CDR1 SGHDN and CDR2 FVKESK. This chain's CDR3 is CASSQAEYPVLYEQYF. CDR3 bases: TGTGCCAGCAGCCAAGCGGAGTATCCCGTCCTCTACGAGCAGTACTTC.

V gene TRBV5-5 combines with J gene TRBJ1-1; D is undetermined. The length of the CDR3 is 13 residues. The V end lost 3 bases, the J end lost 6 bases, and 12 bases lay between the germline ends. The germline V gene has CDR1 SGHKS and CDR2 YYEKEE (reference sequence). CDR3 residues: CASSWALGAEAFF. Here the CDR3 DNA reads TGTGCCAGCAGCTGGGCCCTGGGCGCTGAAGCTTTCTTT.

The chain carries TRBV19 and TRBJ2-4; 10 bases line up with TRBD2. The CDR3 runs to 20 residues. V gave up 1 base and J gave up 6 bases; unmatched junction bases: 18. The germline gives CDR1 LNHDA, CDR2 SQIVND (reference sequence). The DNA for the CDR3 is TGTGCCAGTAGTATAGGAGCCCTAGCGGGGGCCCTAAGCAGGAGAAACATTCAGTACTTC. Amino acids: CASSIGALAGALSRRNIQYF.

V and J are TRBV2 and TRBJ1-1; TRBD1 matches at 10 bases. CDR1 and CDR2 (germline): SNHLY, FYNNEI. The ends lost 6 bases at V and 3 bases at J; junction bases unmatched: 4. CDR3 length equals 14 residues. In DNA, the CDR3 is TGTGCCAGCAGCGTGGGACAGGGGCACACTGAAGCTTTCTTT. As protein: CASSVGQGHTEAFF.

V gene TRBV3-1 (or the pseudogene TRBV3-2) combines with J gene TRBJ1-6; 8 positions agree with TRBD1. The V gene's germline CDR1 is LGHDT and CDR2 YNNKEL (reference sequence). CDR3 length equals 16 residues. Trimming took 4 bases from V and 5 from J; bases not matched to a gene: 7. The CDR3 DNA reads TGTGCCAGCAGCCCTCGGACAGGGAATCATAATTCACCCCTCCACTTT. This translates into CASSPRTGNHNSPLHF.

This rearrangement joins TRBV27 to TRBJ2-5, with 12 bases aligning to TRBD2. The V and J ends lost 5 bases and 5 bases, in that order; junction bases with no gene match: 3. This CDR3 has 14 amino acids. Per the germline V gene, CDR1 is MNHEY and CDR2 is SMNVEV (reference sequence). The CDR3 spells CASSTSGGTETQYF. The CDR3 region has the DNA TGTGCCAGCAGTACTAGCGGGGGGACGGAGACCCAGTACTTC.

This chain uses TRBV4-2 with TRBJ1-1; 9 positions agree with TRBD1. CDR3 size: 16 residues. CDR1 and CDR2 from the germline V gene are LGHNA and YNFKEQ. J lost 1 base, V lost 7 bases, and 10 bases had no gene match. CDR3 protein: CASKGQGKITNTEAFF. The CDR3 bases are TGTGCCAGCAAGGGACAGGGAAAGATAACGAACACTGAAGCTTTCTTT.

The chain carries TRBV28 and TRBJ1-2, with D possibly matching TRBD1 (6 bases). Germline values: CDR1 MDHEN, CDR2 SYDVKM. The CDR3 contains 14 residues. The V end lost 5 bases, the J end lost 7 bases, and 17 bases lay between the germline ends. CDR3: CASSPRGIIGGYTF. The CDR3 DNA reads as TGTGCCAGCAGTCCAAGGGGGATAATAGGTGGCTACACCTTC.

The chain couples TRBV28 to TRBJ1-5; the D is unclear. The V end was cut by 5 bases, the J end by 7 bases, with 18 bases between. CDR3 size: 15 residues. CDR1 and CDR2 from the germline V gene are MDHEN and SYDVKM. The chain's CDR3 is CASSARTGSVQPQHF. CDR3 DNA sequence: TGTGCCAGCAGTGCCAGGACGGGGTCGGTCCAGCCCCAGCATTTT.

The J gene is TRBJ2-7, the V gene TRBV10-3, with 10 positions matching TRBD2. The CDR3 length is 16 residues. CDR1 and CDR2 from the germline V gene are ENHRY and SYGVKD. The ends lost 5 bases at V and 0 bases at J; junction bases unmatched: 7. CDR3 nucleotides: TGTGCCATCAGTCGGGCAGCGGGGGGGAACTCCTACGAGCAGTACTTC. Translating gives CAISRAAGGNSYEQYF.

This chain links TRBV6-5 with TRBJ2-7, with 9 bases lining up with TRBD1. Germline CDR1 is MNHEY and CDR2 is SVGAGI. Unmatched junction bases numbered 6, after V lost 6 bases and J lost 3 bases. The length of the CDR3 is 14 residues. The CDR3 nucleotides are TGTGCCAGCAGGCGGGACAGGGAATTCTACGAGCAGTACTTC. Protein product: CASRRDREFYEQYF.

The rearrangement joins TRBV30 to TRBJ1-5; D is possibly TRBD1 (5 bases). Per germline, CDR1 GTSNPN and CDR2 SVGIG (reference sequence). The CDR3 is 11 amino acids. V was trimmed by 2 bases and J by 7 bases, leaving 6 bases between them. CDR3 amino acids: CAWSKGQPQHF. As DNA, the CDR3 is TGTGCCTGGAGTAAGGGGCAGCCCCAGCATTTT.

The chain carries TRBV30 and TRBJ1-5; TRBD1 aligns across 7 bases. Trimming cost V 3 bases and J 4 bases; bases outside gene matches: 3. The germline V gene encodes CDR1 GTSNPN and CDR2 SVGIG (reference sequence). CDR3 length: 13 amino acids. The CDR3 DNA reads TGTGCCTGGAGCAGGGGGATGAATCAGCCCCAGCATTTT. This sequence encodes CAWSRGMNQPQHF.

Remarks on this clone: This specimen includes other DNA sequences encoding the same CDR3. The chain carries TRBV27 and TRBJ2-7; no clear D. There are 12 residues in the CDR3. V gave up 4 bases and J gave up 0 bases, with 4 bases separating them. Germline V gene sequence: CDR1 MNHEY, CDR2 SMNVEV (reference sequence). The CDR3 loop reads CASSSSSYEQYF. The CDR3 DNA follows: TGTGCCAGCAGTTCGAGCTCCTACGAGCAGTACTTC.

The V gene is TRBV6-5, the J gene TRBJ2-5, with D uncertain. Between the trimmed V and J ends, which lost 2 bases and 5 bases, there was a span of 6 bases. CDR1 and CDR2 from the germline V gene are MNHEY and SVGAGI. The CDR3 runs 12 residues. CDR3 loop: CASSYNGETQYF. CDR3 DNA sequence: TGTGCCAGCAGTTACAACGGGGAGACCCAGTACTTC.

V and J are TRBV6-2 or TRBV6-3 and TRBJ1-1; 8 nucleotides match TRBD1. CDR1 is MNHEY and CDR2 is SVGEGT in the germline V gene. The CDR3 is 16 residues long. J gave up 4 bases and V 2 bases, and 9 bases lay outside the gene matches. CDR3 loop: CASSYDRGGLGTEAFF. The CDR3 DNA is TGTGCCAGCAGTTACGACAGGGGAGGTTTGGGCACTGAAGCTTTCTTT.

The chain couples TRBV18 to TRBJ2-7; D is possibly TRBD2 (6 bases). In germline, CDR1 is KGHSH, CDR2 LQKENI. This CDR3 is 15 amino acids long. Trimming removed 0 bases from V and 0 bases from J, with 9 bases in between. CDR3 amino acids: CASSPPRGSSYEQYF. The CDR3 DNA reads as TGTGCCAGCTCACCACCGCGGGGAAGCTCCTACGAGCAGTACTTC.

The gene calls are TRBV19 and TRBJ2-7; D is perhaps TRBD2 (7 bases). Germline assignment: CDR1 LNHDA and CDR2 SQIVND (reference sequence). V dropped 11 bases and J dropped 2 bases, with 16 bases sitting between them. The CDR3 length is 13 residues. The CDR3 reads CAVGGGLTYEQYF. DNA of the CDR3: TGTGCCGTTGGGGGGGGGCTCACCTACGAGCAGTACTTC.

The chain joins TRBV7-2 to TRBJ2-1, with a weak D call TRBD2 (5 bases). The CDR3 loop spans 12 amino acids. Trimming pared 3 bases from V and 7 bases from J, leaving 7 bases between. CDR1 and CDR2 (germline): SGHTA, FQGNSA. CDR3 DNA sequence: TGTGCCAGCAGCTTTTCGGGGAATGAGCAGTTCTTC. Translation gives CASSFSGNEQFF.